A selection of T cell receptor beta chains follows, all from one sample in a study of graft-versus-host responses after intestinal transplantation. This table comes from immunoSEQ multiplex PCR, and its TCRdb copy is limited to in-frame clones, with some not included. The table lists 20,000 to 30,000 clones, 70% to 90% of them singletons. This specimen was PBMCs, taken approximately 450 days after intestinal transplant. Receptor source: a human patient who received an intestinal transplant, so some T cells may come from the graft donor. CDR3s include the opening cysteine and the closing phenylalanine or tryptophan. A D gene is named only where the DNA matches it firmly. Not every row has a clone size; where given, it reads once, few, many or a size class.

v_call	d_call	j_call	clone_size	cdr3_length	cdr3_aa	cdr3_nt
TRBV6-5	NA	TRBJ2-7	few	15	CASSYEGHSSYEQYF	TGTGCCAGCAGTTACGAAGGACATAGCTCCTACGAGCAGTACTTC
TRBV13	NA	TRBJ2-1	NA	11	CASSLAGQQFF	TGTGCCAGCAGCTTAGCGGGACAGCAGTTCTTC
TRBV10-2	NA	TRBJ1-2	NA	18	CASSESVSGRRANYGYTF	TGCGCCAGCAGTGAGTCAGTCTCTGGACGGAGAGCTAACTATGGCTACACCTTC
TRBV9	NA	TRBJ2-2	few	12	CASSVEAGELFF	TGTGCCAGCAGCGTAGAGGCCGGGGAGCTGTTTTTT
TRBV6-1	TRBD1	TRBJ1-5	NA	18	CASSGTGTGDWGNQPQHF	TGTGCCAGCAGTGGAACCGGGACAGGGGATTGGGGCAATCAGCCCCAGCATTTT
TRBV7-3	TRBD1	TRBJ2-7	NA	15	CASSQAGGPTYEQYF	TGTGCCAGCAGCCAAGCAGGGGGCCCCACCTACGAGCAGTACTTC
TRBV10-1	TRBD2	TRBJ2-3	NA	20	CASSQEWGLAGDGLRDTQYF	TGCGCCAGCAGCCAAGAGTGGGGACTAGCGGGAGACGGTCTGAGAGATACGCAGTATTTT
TRBV5-1	NA	TRBJ2-3	NA	14	CASSGEGGTDTQYF	TGCGCCAGCAGCGGCGAAGGGGGCACAGATACGCAGTATTTT
TRBV5-1	NA	TRBJ2-7	NA	15	CASSLGNRADYEQYF	TGCGCCAGCAGCTTAGGAAACAGGGCCGACTACGAGCAGTACTTC
TRBV2	TRBD1	TRBJ2-7	NA	15	CASRDSDRLTYEQYF	TGTGCCAGCAGAGACTCGGACAGGTTAACCTACGAGCAGTACTTC
TRBV5-1	NA	TRBJ2-7	once	14	CASTRDSTNHEQYF	TGCGCCAGCACCCGGGACTCCACAAACCACGAGCAGTACTTC
TRBV27	TRBD2	TRBJ2-7	NA	17	CASSHPGGSGGIYEQYF	TGTGCCAGCAGTCACCCCGGTGGTAGCGGGGGGATCTACGAGCAGTACTTC
TRBV6-1	TRBD2	TRBJ2-7	few	15	CASSEREAGGHEQYF	TGTGCCAGCAGTGAAAGGGAAGCGGGAGGCCACGAGCAGTACTTC
TRBV18	NA	TRBJ2-7	NA	15	CASSRLGTGTYEQYF	TGTGCCAGCTCACGACTAGGGACCGGGACCTACGAGCAGTACTTC
TRBV9	TRBD1	TRBJ1-5	NA	14	CASSSGQRNQPQHF	TGTGCCAGCAGCTCGGGACAGAGGAATCAGCCCCAGCATTTT
TRBV28	TRBD2	TRBJ2-3	once	17	CASSPPPFSGTTDTQYF	TGTGCCAGCAGCCCACCCCCGTTTAGCGGGACGACAGATACGCAGTATTTT
TRBV2	TRBD2	TRBJ2-5	NA	19	CASRSIGLARITSQETQYF	TGTGCCAGCAGATCTATAGGACTAGCGCGCATTACCTCCCAAGAGACCCAGTACTTC
TRBV27	TRBD1	TRBJ2-7	NA	15	CASSLSGTGSYEQYF	TGTGCCAGCAGTTTATCCGGGACAGGGTCCTACGAGCAGTACTTC
TRBV6-5	NA	TRBJ2-3	NA	15	CASGWGGRVSDTQYF	TGTGCCAGCGGATGGGGAGGCAGGGTATCTGATACGCAGTATTTT
TRBV4-2	TRBD2	TRBJ2-3	NA	20	CASSYSGLAGGGTSTDTQYF	TGTGCCAGCAGCTATTCGGGACTAGCGGGAGGGGGAACTAGCACAGATACGCAGTATTTT
TRBV7-8	NA	TRBJ2-1	NA	15	CASSRQWGRYNEQFF	TGTGCCAGCAGCCGACAATGGGGACGCTACAATGAGCAGTTCTTC
TRBV28	NA	TRBJ1-5	NA	16	CASSLSGTPSNQPQHF	TGTGCCAGCAGCCTTTCCGGGACACCTAGCAATCAGCCCCAGCATTTT
TRBV7-9	TRBD1	TRBJ1-1	NA	17	CASSFGTGGRSGSEAFF	TGTGCCAGCAGCTTCGGGACAGGGGGAAGGTCGGGATCTGAAGCTTTCTTT
TRBV27	NA	TRBJ2-3	NA	15	CASSPRRVFTDTQYF	TGTGCCAGCAGTCCCCGTAGGGTATTCACAGATACGCAGTATTTT
TRBV5-6	NA	TRBJ1-5	NA	13	CASSLQGNQPQHF	TGTGCCAGCAGCCTTCAGGGAAATCAGCCCCAGCATTTT
TRBV27	NA	TRBJ2-7	NA	13	CASRVGRGYEQYF	TGTGCCAGCCGGGTCGGGAGAGGCTACGAGCAGTACTTC
TRBV21-1	NA	TRBJ2-1	NA	15	CASREAGGLMNEQFF	TGTGCCAGCAGAGAGGCGGGGGGGCTGATGAATGAGCAGTTCTTC
TRBV6-5	TRBD2	TRBJ2-7	NA	15	CASRVTSGRGHEQYF	TGTGCCAGCAGGGTCACTAGCGGGAGGGGTCACGAGCAGTACTTC
TRBV30	NA	TRBJ2-7	NA	13	CAWGGPGSSEQYF	TGTGCCTGGGGGGGACCAGGCAGTTCCGAGCAGTACTTC
TRBV7-9	NA	TRBJ1-5	NA	15	CASRKKRAQYQPQHF	TGTGCCAGCAGGAAGAAAAGGGCCCAGTATCAGCCCCAGCATTTT
TRBV19	NA	TRBJ2-7	NA	13	CASSMERTYEQYF	TGTGCCAGTAGTATGGAACGGACCTACGAGCAGTACTTC